Shown below are 6 T cell receptor beta chains from a single sample sequenced in a study of cytomegalovirus exposure and HLA in healthy donors. With 60 Vbeta and 13 Jbeta primers, the PCR was carried out. The protocol was immunoSEQ multiplex PCR, while the TCRdb copy is restricted to in-frame clones and leaves out a portion. The sample records about 70,000 clones, 78% being singletons. Material: PBMCs. The receptors originated from a girl between 10 and 17 years old in good health and CMV-seropositive.

The rearrangement joins TRBV7-2 to TRBJ2-7; the match to TRBD1 covers 8 bases. Per germline, CDR1 SGHTA and CDR2 FQGNSA. The CDR3 extends over 18 amino acids. The trim removed 7 bases at V and 0 bases at J, leaving 17 bases unmatched. CDR3 DNA sequence: TGTGCCAGCACAGGGCCAGGACAGGGAACTTTGAGCTCCTACGAGCAGTACTTC. It is translated as CASTGPGQGTLSSYEQYF.

The genes are TRBV28 and TRBJ2-5, with 7 nucleotides matching TRBD1. This CDR3 region has 16 residues. V was clipped by 7 bases and J by 3 bases; unmatched bases: 14. CDR1 is MDHEN and CDR2 is SYDVKM in the germline V gene. The CDR3 region is CASTDPGGTAEETQYF. The DNA for the CDR3 is TGTGCCAGCACCGATCCAGGTGGGACAGCTGAAGAGACCCAGTACTTC.

This clone was counted once. This sequence joins TRBV25-1 and TRBJ2-5; 7 positions match TRBD1. The CDR3 totals 14 residues. Looked up from germline, CDR1 is MGHDK and CDR2 is SYGVNS. V shed 4 bases, J shed 4 bases, and the junction held 6 bases outside the gene matches. The CDR3 spells CASSGQGSPETQYF. CDR3 nucleotides: TGTGCCAGCAGTGGACAGGGATCCCCAGAGACCCAGTACTTC.

Here the CDR3 reads CASSLSVTQYF. In DNA form, the CDR3 reads TGTGCCAGCAGCTTAAGCGTGACCCAGTACTTC. This sequence joins TRBV11-2 and TRBJ2-5; D call uncertain. Germline assignment: CDR1 SGHAT and CDR2 FQNNGV. CDR3 length: 11 amino acids. V was pared by 2 bases and J by 7 bases, with 5 bases between.

This clone has more than one count but fewer than ten. The chain employs TRBV10-1 and TRBJ1-2; D may be TRBD1 (6 bases). Trimming removed 0 bases from V and 2 bases from J, with 13 bases in between. The CDR3 loop spans 16 amino acids. Germline V gene lookup returns CDR1 WNHNN and CDR2 SYGVQD (reference sequence). CDR3 residues: CASSESGHAGNYGYTF. DNA of the CDR3: TGCGCCAGCAGTGAGTCGGGACATGCTGGGAACTATGGCTACACCTTC.

The chain uses TRBV5-6 and TRBJ2-2; D is ambiguous. V was shortened by 2 bases and J by 3 bases, with 5 bases between the two germline ends. This CDR3 spans 13 amino acids. The V gene's germline CDR1 is SGHDT and CDR2 YYEEEE. The CDR3 DNA sequence: TGTGCCAGCAGCTTTTTCTACACCGGGGAGCTGTTTTTT. This codes for CASSFFYTGELFF.